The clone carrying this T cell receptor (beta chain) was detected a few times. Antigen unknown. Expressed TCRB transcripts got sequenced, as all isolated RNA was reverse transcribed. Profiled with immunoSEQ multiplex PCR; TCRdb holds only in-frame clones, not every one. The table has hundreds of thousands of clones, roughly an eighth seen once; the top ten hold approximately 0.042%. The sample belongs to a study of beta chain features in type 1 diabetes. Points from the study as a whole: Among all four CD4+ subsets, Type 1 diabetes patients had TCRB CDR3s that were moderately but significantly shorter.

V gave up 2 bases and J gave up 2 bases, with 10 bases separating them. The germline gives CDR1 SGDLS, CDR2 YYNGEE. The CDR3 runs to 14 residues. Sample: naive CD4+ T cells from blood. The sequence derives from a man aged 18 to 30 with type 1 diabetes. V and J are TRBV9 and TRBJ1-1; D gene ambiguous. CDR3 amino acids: CASSVEADNTEAFF. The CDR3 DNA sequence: TGTGCCAGCAGCGTCGAGGCGGACAACACTGAAGCTTTCTTT.